Described below is a single T cell receptor beta chain sequence and its context. What it recognizes is unknown. Primers included in the PCR were 60 Vbeta and 13 Jbeta primers. Sequencing used immunoSEQ multiplex PCR; TCRdb keeps in-frame clones, though not all of them. The sample has 120,000 to 150,000 clones, more than 75% seen once; the top ten hold around 3%. The sample belongs to a study of cytomegalovirus exposure and HLA in healthy donors. Points from the study as a whole: Cytomegalovirus-associated status was assigned to around 160 TCR beta chains. Researchers reported in a later analysis that common viral pathogens appeared linked to several top clusters.

The CDR3 is 14 residues long. In germline, CDR1 is SGHRS, CDR2 YFSETQ. Trimming cost V 3 bases and J 3 bases; bases outside gene matches: 4. The TCR originated in a female donor in good health and CMV-seronegative. The source material was PBMCs. This chain joins TRBV5-1 and TRBJ1-1, with TRBD1 matching over 8 bases. CDR3 DNA: TGCGCCAGCAGCTCGACAGGGGAGGACACTGAAGCTTTCTTT. Translating gives CASSSTGEDTEAFF. Drawing the rest from reference TRBV5-1 and TRBJ1-1, the complete variable domain is KAGVTQTPRYLIKTRGQQVTLSCSPISGHRSVSWYQQTPGQGLQFLFEYFSETQRNKGNFPGRFSGRQFSNSRSEMNVSTLELGDSALYLCASSSTGEDTEAFFGQGTRLTVV.